A selection of T cell receptor beta chains follows, all from one sample in a study of OX40 agonist ivuxolimab in advanced cancers. Repertoires were generated with immunoSEQ multiplex PCR, while TCRdb's copy carries only in-frame clones and drops some. The table lists tens of thousands of clones, roughly 88% of them singletons. Specimen: CD4+ or CD8+ T cells sorted from blood, collected in a trial of the OX40 agonist ivuxolimab. The receptors derive from an adult with an advanced solid tumor such as melanoma, head and neck, liver or kidney cancer. The CDR3 runs from the conserved cysteine through the conserved F or W. A D gene is named only where the DNA matches it firmly. Clone size is shown for a subset of rows, as once, few, many or a class of expanded clone.

J	D	size	V	CDR3	DNA
TRBJ2-4	TRBD1	-	TRBV28	CASSWDRGASQAKNIQYF	TGTGCCAGCAGCTGGGACAGGGGCGCGTCTCAAGCCAAAAACATTCAGTACTTC
TRBJ2-1	TRBD2	-	TRBV10-3	CAISEMRGGRDEQFF	TGTGCCATCAGTGAAATGCGGGGGGGCCGGGATGAGCAGTTCTTC
TRBJ2-3	TRBD2	-	TRBV4-3	CASSQDLAGGRDTQYF	TGCGCCAGCAGCCAAGATTTAGCGGGGGGCAGAGATACGCAGTATTTT
TRBJ2-3	-	-	TRBV7-3	CASSLIQGADTQYF	TGTGCCAGCAGCTTAATTCAGGGAGCAGATACGCAGTATTTT
TRBJ1-4	-	-	TRBV18	CASSPRGNQDEKLFF	TGTGCCAGCTCACCGCGGGGTAACCAGGATGAAAAACTGTTTTTT
TRBJ2-3	-	once	TRBV5-6	CASSTGQSDTQYF	TGTGCCAGCAGCACCGGACAGTCAGATACGCAGTATTTT
TRBJ1-5	-	-	TRBV27	CASSFSFPQPQHF	TGTGCCAGCAGTTTTAGTTTTCCTCAGCCCCAGCATTTT
TRBJ2-2	-	-	TRBV9	CASTKVDDWNTGELFF	TGTGCCAGCACAAAAGTGGATGACTGGAACACCGGGGAGCTGTTTTTT
TRBJ1-1	TRBD1	-	TRBV6-1	CASSKRGQGYAEAFF	TGTGCCAGCAGTAAGCGCGGACAGGGATACGCTGAAGCTTTCTTT
TRBJ2-5	-	-	TRBV5-1	CASSLVGGLGETQYF	TGCGCCAGCAGCTTGGTCGGGGGTTTGGGAGAGACCCAGTACTTC